The rows below give T cell receptor beta chains drawn from one sample of a study of blood T cell repertoires in COVID-19. TCRdb keeps only in-frame clones here, not all; method: immunoSEQ multiplex PCR. The repertoire has about 120,000 clones, approximately 90% of them found once; the top ten carry roughly 1.2%. The sample comprised peripheral blood. These receptors all come from a woman older than 75 with acute or convalescent COVID-19. The conserved cysteine and the conserved F or W are not part of the CDR3 here. Each record gives: V gene, CDR3 length, CDR3 protein.

TRBV6-5 | 12 | ASRTGQLRDTQY
TRBV28 | 10 | ASSLIGTSKY
TRBV4-1 | 14 | ASSLPGQGNTGELF
TRBV2 | 14 | ASSELSTWASDTQY
TRBV18 | 13 | ASSPRLAEGETQY
TRBV5-4 | 13 | ASSLKAGGGETQY
TRBV4-1 | 18 | ASSHPAGQGNLYSNQPQH
TRBV6-1 | 12 | ASSPLTGDTEAF
TRBV9 | 13 | ASSVLGDRGTEAF
TRBV11-2 | 15 | ASSLTFSGTSTDTQY
TRBV6-6 | 10 | ASSHLAYEQF
TRBV5-1 | 11 | ASRITAQETQY
TRBV5-5 | 16 | ASSLIAGARHATDTQY
TRBV28 | 13 | ASSSPTGANYGYT
TRBV6-4 | 13 | ASKPDSSPSYGYT
TRBV29-1 | 13 | SASRGQGIYNEQF
TRBV9 | 13 | ASSVLAGATGELF
TRBV19 | 12 | ASSIIPEADTQY
TRBV5-4 | 13 | ASSVQGSRNTEAF
TRBV6-5 | 10 | VTAGYTGELF
TRBV7-9 | 14 | ASSLGGSYSYNEQF
TRBV5-4 | 13 | ASSLAPSGANEQF